This entry concerns a single T cell receptor (beta chain). The antigen is undetermined. A much larger clone lies a single base off, so this may be a read error. The hyperthyroidism was newly diagnosed and had lasted under 2 months; the patients were aged 18 to 65. Diagnoses were made from clinical symptoms, serum measures (thyroxine and TRAb), thyroid ultrasound and orbital computed tomography. Amplification yielded TCR beta CDR3 regions, with RNA transcripts as the source. The HTBI set primed first-round TCR CDR3 RT-PCR. Each CDR3 protein gets one entry after TCRdb re-called the multiplex PCR reads with MiXCR. The sample consists of 500,000 to 750,000 distinct CDR3 sequences, around 45% of them appearing once. This record belongs to a study of T cells in Graves' hyperthyroidism and ophthalmopathy. General study results and limits: Ophthalmopathy stood apart from stable hyperthyroidism in a 13 V-J model.

The CDR3 covers 16 residues. The germline V gene has CDR1 SEHNR and CDR2 FQNEAQ (reference sequence). The origin of this receptor is a young woman with Graves' hyperthyroidism. Sequencing was performed on peripheral blood or thyroid tissue (not recorded which). This chain uses TRBV7-9 with TRBJ1-4; D remains unclear. CDR3 in amino acids: CASSLGRPATNEELFF. The CDR3 DNA sequence: TGTGCCAGCAGCTTAGGGCGACCCGCAACTAATGAAGAACTGTTTTTT.